This TCR beta chain was sequenced in a study of blood T cells in healthy people across ages. This clonotype has just a few counts. A second PCR, run for about 7 to 11 cycles, used a sample-barcoded 5' primer plus a J-beta primer mix. TCRdb used MiXCR to reprocess the 5' RACE reads, holding one entry per CDR3 protein. In the table there are fewer than 950,000 distinct CDR3 sequences, 53% of which are singletons. The germline V gene encodes CDR1 SGDLS and CDR2 YYNGEE. Between the trimmed V and J ends, which lost 3 bases and 4 bases, there was a span of 8 bases. The CDR3 has 12 residues. The clonotype was recovered from an older man in good health. Sequenced input: blood. The rearrangement uses TRBV9 and TRBJ2-7; tentatively, D is TRBD2 (5 bases). CDR3 coding DNA: TGTGCCAGCAGCGCAACTAGGTACGAGCAGTACTTC. Translation gives CASSATRYEQYF.